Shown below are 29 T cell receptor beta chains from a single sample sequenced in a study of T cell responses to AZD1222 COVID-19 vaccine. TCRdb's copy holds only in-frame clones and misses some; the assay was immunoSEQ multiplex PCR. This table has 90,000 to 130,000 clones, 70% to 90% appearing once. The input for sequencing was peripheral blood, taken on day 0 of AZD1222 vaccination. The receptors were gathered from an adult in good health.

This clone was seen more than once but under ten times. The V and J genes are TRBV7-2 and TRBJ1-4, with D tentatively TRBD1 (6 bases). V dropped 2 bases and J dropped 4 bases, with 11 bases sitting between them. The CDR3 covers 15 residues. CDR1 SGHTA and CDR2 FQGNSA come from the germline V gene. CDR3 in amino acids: CASSLIGGSNEKLFF. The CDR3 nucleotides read TGTGCCAGCAGCTTAATTGGGGGCAGTAATGAAAAACTGTTTTTT.

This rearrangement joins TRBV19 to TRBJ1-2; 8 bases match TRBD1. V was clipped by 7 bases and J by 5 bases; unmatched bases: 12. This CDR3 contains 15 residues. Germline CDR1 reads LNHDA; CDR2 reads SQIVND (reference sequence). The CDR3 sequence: CASTDPRGRNYGYTF. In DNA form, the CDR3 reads TGTGCCAGTACCGATCCCAGGGGGCGTAATTATGGCTACACCTTC.

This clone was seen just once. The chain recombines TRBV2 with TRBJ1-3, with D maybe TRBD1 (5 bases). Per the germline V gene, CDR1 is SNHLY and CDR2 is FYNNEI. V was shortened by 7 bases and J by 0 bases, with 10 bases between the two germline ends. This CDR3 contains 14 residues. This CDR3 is CASTRQSSGNTIYF. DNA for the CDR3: TGTGCCAGCACTCGACAGAGCTCTGGAAACACCATATATTTT.

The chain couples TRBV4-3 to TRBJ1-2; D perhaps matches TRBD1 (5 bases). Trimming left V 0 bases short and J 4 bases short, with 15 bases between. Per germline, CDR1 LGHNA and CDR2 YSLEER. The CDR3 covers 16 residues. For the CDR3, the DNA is TGCGCCAGCAGCCAAGATGTTGGGGGAAGGGGCTATGGCTACACCTTC. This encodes CASSQDVGGRGYGYTF.

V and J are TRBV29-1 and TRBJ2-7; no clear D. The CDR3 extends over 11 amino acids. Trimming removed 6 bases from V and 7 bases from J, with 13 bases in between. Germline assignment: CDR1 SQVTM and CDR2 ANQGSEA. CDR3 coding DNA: TGCAGCGTCGGTAGGAGACGAGAGCAGTACTTC. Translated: CSVGRRREQYF.

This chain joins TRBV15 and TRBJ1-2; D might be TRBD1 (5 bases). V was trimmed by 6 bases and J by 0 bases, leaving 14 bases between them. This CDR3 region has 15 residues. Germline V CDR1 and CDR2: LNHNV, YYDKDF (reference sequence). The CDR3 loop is CATRQRTSTNYGYTF. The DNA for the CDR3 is TGTGCCACCAGACAACGGACATCTACTAACTATGGCTACACCTTC.

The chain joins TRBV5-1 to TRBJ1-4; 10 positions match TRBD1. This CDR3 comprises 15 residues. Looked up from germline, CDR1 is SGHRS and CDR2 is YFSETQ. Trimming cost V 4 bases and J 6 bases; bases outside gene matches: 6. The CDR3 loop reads CASSTLTGGDEKLFF. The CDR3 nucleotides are TGCGCCAGCAGCACGCTGACAGGGGGCGATGAAAAACTGTTTTTT.

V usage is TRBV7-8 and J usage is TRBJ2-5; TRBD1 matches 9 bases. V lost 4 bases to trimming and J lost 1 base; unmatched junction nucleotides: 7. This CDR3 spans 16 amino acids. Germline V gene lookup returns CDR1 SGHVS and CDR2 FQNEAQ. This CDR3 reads CASSYGDRAFQETQYF. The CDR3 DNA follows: TGTGCCAGCAGCTATGGGGACAGGGCATTCCAAGAGACCCAGTACTTC. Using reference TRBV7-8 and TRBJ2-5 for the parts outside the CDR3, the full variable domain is GAGVSQSPRYKVAKRGQDVALRCDPISGHVSLFWYQQALGQGPEFLTYFQNEAQLDKSGLPSDRFFAERPEGSVSTLKIQRTQQEDSAVYLCASSYGDRAFQETQYFGPGTRLLVL.

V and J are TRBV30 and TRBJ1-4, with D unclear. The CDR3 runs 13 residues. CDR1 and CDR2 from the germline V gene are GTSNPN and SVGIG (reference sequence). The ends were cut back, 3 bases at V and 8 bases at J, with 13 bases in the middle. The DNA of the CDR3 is TGTGCCTGGAGCCTAGGACTTTACGAAAAACTGTTTTTT. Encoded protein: CAWSLGLYEKLFF. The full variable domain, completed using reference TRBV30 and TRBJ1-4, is SQTIHQWPATLVQPVGSPLSLECTVEGTSNPNLYWYRQAAGRGLQLLFYSVGIGQISSEVPQNLSASRPQDRQFILSSKKLLLSDSGFYLCAWSLGLYEKLFFGSGTQLSVL.

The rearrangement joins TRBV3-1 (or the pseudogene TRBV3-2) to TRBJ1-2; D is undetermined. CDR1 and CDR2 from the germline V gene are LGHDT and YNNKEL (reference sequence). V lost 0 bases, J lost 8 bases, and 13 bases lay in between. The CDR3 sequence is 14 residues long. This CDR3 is CASSQDTDLMGYTF. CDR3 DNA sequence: TGTGCCAGCAGCCAAGATACAGACCTTATGGGCTACACCTTC.

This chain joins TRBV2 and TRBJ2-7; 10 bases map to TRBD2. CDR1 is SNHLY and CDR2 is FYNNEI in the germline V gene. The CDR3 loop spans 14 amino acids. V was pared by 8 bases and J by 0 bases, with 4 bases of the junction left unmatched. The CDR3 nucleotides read TGTGCCAGCCAGGGACTAGCGAGCTCCTACGAGCAGTACTTC. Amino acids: CASQGLASSYEQYF.

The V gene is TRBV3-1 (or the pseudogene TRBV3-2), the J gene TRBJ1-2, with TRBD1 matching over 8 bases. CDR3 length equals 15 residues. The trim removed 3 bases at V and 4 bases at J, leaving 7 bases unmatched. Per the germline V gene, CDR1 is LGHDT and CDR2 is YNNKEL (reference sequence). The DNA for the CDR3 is TGTGCCAGCAGCCATGAACAGGGGGGAGGCTATGGCTACACCTTC. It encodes CASSHEQGGGYGYTF.

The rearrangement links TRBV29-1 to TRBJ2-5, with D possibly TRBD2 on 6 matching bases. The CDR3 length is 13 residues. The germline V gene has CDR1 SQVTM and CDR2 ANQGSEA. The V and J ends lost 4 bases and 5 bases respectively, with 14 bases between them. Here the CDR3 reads CSVGDPGGETQYF. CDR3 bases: TGCAGCGTTGGCGACCCTGGGGGGGAGACCCAGTACTTC. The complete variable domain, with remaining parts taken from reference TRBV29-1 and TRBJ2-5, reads SAVISQKPSRDICQRGTSLTIQCQVDSQVTMMFWYRQQPGQSLTLIATANQGSEATYESGFVIDKFPISRPNLTFSTLTVSNMSPEDSSIYLCSVGDPGGETQYFGPGTRLLVL.

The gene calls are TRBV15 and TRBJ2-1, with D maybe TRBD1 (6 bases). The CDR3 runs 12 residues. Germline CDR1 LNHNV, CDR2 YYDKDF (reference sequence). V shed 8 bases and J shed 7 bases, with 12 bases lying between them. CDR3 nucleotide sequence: TGTGCCACCCAGGGGTTCAGGAATGAGCAGTTCTTC. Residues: CATQGFRNEQFF.

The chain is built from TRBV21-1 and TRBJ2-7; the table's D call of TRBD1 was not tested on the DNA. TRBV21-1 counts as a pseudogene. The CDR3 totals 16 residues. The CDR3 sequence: CASSQRRHNSSYEQYF. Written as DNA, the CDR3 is TGTGCCAGCAGTCAAAGACGACATAATAGCTCCTACGAGCAGTACTTC.

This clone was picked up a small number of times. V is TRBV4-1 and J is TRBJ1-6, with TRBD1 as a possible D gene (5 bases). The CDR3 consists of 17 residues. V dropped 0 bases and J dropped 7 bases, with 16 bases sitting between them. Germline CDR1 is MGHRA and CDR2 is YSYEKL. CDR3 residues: CASSQDSAGGENSPLHF. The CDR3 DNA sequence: TGCGCCAGCAGCCAAGACTCGGCCGGGGGGGAAAATTCACCCCTCCACTTT.

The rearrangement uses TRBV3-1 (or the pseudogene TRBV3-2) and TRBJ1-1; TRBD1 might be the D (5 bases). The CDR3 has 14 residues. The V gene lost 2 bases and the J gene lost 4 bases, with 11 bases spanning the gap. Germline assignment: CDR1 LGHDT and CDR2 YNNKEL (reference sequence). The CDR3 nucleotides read TGTGCCAGCAGCCAACAATGGGGCGGCACTGAAGCTTTCTTT. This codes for CASSQQWGGTEAFF.

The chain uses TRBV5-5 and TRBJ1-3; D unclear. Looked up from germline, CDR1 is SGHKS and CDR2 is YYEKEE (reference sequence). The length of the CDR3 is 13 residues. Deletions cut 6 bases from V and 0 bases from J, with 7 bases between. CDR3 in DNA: TGTGCCAGCACCCTCACCTCTGGAAACACCATATATTTT. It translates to CASTLTSGNTIYF. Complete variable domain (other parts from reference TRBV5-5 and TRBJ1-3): DAGVTQSPTHLIKTRGQQVTLRCSPISGHKSVSWYQQVLGQGPQFIFQYYEKEERGRGNFPDRFSARQFPNYSSELNVNALLLGDSALYLCASTLTSGNTIYFGEGSWLTVV.

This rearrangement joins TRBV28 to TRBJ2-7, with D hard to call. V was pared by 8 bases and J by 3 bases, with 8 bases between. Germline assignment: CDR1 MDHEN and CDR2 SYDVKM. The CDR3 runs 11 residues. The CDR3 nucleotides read TGTGCCAGCTGCAGAGACTACGAGCAGTACTTC. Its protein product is CASCRDYEQYF. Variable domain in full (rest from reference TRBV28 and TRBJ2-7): DVKVTQSSRYLVKRTGEKVFLECVQDMDHENMFWYRQDPGLGLRLIYFSYDVKMKEKGDIPEGYSVSREKKERFSLILESASTNQTSMYLCASCRDYEQYFGPGTRLTVT.

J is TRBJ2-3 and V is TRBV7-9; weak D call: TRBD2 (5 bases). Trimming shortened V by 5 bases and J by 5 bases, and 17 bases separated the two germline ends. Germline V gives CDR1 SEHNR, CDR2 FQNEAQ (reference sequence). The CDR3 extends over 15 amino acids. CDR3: CASSLYRGVIDTQYF. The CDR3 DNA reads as TGTGCCAGCAGCCTGTATCGGGGAGTAATAGATACGCAGTATTTT. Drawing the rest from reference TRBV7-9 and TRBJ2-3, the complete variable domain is DTGVSQNPRHKITKRGQNVTFRCDPISEHNRLYWYRQTLGQGPEFLTYFQNEAQLEKSRLLSDRFSAERPKGSFSTLEIQRTEQGDSAMYLCASSLYRGVIDTQYFGPGTRLTVL.

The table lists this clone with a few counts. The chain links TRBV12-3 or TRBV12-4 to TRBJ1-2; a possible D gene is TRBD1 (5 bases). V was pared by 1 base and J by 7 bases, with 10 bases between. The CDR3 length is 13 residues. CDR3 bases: TGTGCCAGCAGTTTAGGGGGGGATCGTGGCTACACCTTC. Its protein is CASSLGGDRGYTF.

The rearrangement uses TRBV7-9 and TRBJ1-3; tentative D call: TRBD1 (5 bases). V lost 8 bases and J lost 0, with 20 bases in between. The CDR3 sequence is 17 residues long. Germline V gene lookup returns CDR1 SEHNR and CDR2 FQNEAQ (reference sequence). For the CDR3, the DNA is TGTGCCAGCCCCTCTCCGGGACCCTCGAACTCTGGAAACACCATATATTTT. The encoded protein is CASPSPGPSNSGNTIYF.

The CDR3, as DNA: TGTGCCAGCAGCTTAGCGAGATTAGCGGACTACACCTACAATGAGCAGTTCTTC. Translated: CASSLARLADYTYNEQFF. The rearrangement links TRBV11-2 to TRBJ2-1, with D maybe TRBD2 (6 bases). V was cut by 1 base and J by 2 bases, with 18 bases left in between. This CDR3 region has 18 residues. CDR1 is SGHAT, CDR2 FQNNGV, per germline.

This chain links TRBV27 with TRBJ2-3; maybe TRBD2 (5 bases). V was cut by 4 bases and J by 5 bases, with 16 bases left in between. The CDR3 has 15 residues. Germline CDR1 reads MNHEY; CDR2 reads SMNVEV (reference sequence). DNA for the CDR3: TGTGCCAGCAGTTACTCCCGTGGACTGCAAGATACGCAGTATTTT. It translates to CASSYSRGLQDTQYF.

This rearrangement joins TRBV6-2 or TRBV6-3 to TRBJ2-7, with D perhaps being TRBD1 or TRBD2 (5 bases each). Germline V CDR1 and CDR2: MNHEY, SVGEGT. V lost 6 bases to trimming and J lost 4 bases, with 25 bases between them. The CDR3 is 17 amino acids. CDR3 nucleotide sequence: TGTGCCAGCAGCCCCACCGTCGGGACGCCGGGACGATACGAGCAGTACTTC. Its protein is CASSPTVGTPGRYEQYF.

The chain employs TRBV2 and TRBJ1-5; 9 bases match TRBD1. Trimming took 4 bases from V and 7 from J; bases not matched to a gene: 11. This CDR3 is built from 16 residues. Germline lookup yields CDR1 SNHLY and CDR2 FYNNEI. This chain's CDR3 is CASSGEQGARSQPQHF. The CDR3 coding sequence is TGTGCCAGCAGTGGGGAACAGGGGGCGCGGTCGCAGCCCCAGCATTTT. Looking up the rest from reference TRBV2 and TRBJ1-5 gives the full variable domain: EPEVTQTPSHQVTQMGQEVILRCVPISNHLYFYWYRQILGQKVEFLVSFYNNEISEKSEIFDDQFSVERPDGSNFTLKIRSTKLEDSAMYFCASSGEQGARSQPQHFGDGTRLSIL.

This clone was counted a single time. CDR3 nucleotides: TGTGCCAGCAGCCAGGGACTAAGCAATCAGCCCCAGCATTTT. Protein product: CASSQGLSNQPQHF. The chain carries TRBV3-1 (or the pseudogene TRBV3-2) and TRBJ1-5; D is perhaps TRBD1 (5 bases). Germline lookup yields CDR1 LGHDT and CDR2 YNNKEL (reference sequence). This CDR3 is 14 amino acids long. V lost 3 bases and J lost 1, with 7 bases in between.

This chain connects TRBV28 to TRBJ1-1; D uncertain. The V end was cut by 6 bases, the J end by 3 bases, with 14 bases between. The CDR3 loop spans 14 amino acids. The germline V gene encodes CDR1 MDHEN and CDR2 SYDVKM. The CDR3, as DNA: TGTGCCAGCAGCTTTAGGGCCCGGGACACTGAAGCTTTCTTT. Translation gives CASSFRARDTEAFF.

The CDR3 region is CASSPGQGAGQPQHF. The CDR3 region has the DNA TGTGCCAGTAGTCCGGGACAGGGGGCCGGGCAGCCCCAGCATTTT. The rearrangement links TRBV19 to TRBJ1-5, with 12 bases fitting TRBD1. The CDR3 sequence is 15 residues long. Per germline, CDR1 LNHDA and CDR2 SQIVND (reference sequence). Losses at the gene ends were 5 bases for V and 7 bases for J; bases not matched to a gene: 6. The variable domain in full, completed from reference TRBV19 and TRBJ1-5, reads DGGITQSPKYLFRKEGQNVTLSCEQNLNHDAMYWYRQDPGQGLRLIYYSQIVNDFQKGDIAEGYSVSREKKESFPLTVTSAQKNPTAFYLCASSPGQGAGQPQHFGDGTRLSIL.